These 27 T cell receptor beta chains share one sample of origin, sequenced in a study of tumor-infiltrating lymphocytes in primary liver carcinoma. The authors took blood RNA from unsorted whole blood and also extracted germline DNA. Starting from 400 to 500 ng of total RNA, TCR beta cDNA was produced with a primer in the constant region. ARM-PCR was slightly modified, and three nested multiplex PCR rounds with it gave rise to the TCR beta libraries. A C-beta reverse primer and TRBV1-TRBV30 forward primers served in each of the first two PCR rounds, at about 10 cycles apiece. TCRdb recomputed calls from the multiplex PCR reads with MiXCR, one row per CDR3 protein. This table holds fewer than 400,000 distinct CDR3 sequences, roughly two thirds found once. The sample taken for sequencing was peripheral blood. The source of these receptors is a man aged 40-49 years with primary liver carcinoma and hepatitis B virus infection.

To note about this clonotype: The junction departs from germline at one end; a sequencing error may be responsible. The CDR3 protein is CASRAKIQGEIDNSPPHF. CDR3 DNA: TGTGCCAGCAGGGCAAAGATACAGGGGGAGATTGACAATTCACCCCCCCACTTT. This chain links TRBV4-2 with TRBJ1-6, with 8 positions matching TRBD1. Germline CDR1 reads LGHNA; CDR2 reads YNFKEQ. The CDR3 covers 18 residues.

As to this clonotype: A read error may account for a junction end that differs from germline. The V call is TRBV11-2, the J call TRBJ2-1; the D gene is possibly TRBD2 (5 bases). Germline assignment: CDR1 SGHAT and CDR2 FQNNGV. The CDR3 is 13 amino acids. This CDR3 reads CASSKELDNERFF. The DNA of the CDR3 is TGTGCCAGCAGCAAGGAACTAGACAATGAGCGGTTCTTC.

V and J are TRBV6-1 and TRBJ1-5; D call uncertain. V lost 9 bases and J lost 0, with 12 bases in between. Per germline, CDR1 MNHNS and CDR2 SASEGT. The CDR3 consists of 14 residues. The CDR3 is CASLRTVSNQPQHF. CDR3 nucleotide sequence: TGTGCCAGTCTACGAACAGTTAGCAATCAGCCCCAGCATTTT.

As for this clonotype: A much larger clonotype is one base distant, so this may be a read error. This is likely a read error, given that the CDR3 carries no conserved phenylalanine or tryptophan at its end. The chain is built from TRBV6-6 and TRBJ2-2; TRBD1 might be the D (5 bases). Trimming cost V 10 bases and J 4 bases, with 7 bases left between them. CDR3 length: 11 residues. Germline V CDR1 and CDR2: MNHNY, SVGAGI (reference sequence). For the CDR3, the DNA is TGTGCCATCAGGGCCACCGGGGAGCTGTTTTGT. Translated: CAIRATGELFC.

Note on this clonotype: Germline and junction disagree at one end, which may indicate a read error. This rearrangement joins TRBV11-1 to TRBJ2-7; 8 nucleotides match TRBD2. The germline V gene has CDR1 SGHAT and CDR2 FQDESV (reference sequence). The CDR3 contains 16 residues. CDR3 residues: CAISLSGREVAYEQYF. The CDR3 DNA reads as TGTGCCATCAGCTTATCGGGGCGGGAGGTGGCCTACGAGCAGTATTTC.

A remark on this clonotype: Since a much larger clone is just one base distant, this may be a read error. The V gene is TRBV6-2 or TRBV6-3, the J gene TRBJ2-6; 8 bases match TRBD2. Germline CDR1 is MNHEY and CDR2 is SVGEGT. The CDR3 length is 18 residues. V shed 7 bases, J shed 4 bases, and the junction held 15 bases outside the gene matches. The chain's CDR3 is CASTSSGLSNMGANVLTF. The CDR3 DNA reads TGTGCCAGCACCTCTAGCGGGCTCTCGAATATGGGGGCCAACGTCCTGACTTTC.

A word on this clonotype: With a much larger clone just one base away, this may be a read error. The chain employs TRBV29-1 and TRBJ1-2; D might be TRBD1 (5 bases). This CDR3 region has 12 residues. Germline values: CDR1 SQVTM, CDR2 ANQGSEA. The ends were cut back, 3 bases at V and 8 bases at J, with 13 bases in the middle. The chain's CDR3 is CSVDQGSGGYTF. The CDR3 nucleotides are TGCAGCGTTGACCAGGGTTCGGGGGGCTACACCTTC.

As for this clonotype: A clone one base away is much larger, so this may be a read error. The CDR3 here is CSVFGNTEAYF. Written as DNA, the CDR3 is TGCAGCGTTTTCGGGAACACTGAAGCTTACTTT. This chain connects TRBV29-1 to TRBJ1-1; D remains ambiguous. The germline V gene encodes CDR1 SQVTM and CDR2 ANQGSEA. This CDR3 is 11 amino acids long.

This chain connects TRBV7-9 to TRBJ2-1, with D unclear. The V gene's germline CDR1 is SEHNR and CDR2 FQNEAQ (reference sequence). V was cut by 5 bases and J by 10 bases, with 12 bases left in between. The CDR3 totals 12 residues. DNA of the CDR3: TGTGCCAGCAGCATCTCTAGTTCCGAGCAGTTCTTC. This sequence encodes CASSISSSEQFF.

The V and J genes are TRBV6-5 and TRBJ1-1; a possible D gene is TRBD1 (5 bases). CDR1 and CDR2 from the germline V gene are MNHEY and SVGAGI. The V end lost 6 bases, the J end lost 6 bases, and 14 bases lay between the germline ends. The CDR3 extends over 13 amino acids. The CDR3 loop reads CASRTWGEAEAFF. CDR3 nucleotide sequence: TGTGCCAGCAGGACTTGGGGGGAAGCTGAAGCTTTCTTT.

Worth noting for this clonotype: A much larger clone differs by one base, so this may be a read error. The gene calls are TRBV12-3 or TRBV12-4 and TRBJ1-1; D might be TRBD1 (6 bases). Trimming took 1 base from V and 3 from J, leaving 12 bases between them. The CDR3 extends over 15 amino acids. CDR3 in DNA: TGTGCCAGCAGTTTAGGGGGGGCCGCGGACACTGAAGCTTTCTTT. Its protein is CASSLGGAADTEAFF.

About this clonotype itself: This CDR3 is missing its conserved last phenylalanine or tryptophan, likely due to a read error. The chain joins TRBV12-3 or TRBV12-4 to TRBJ1-5, with D uncertain. The CDR3 extends over 18 amino acids. The CDR3 DNA is TGTGCCAGCAGTTTAGACCCGTTTCTCAGGTCTGGGAATCAGGCCCAGCATTCT. Its protein product is CASSLDPFLRSGNQAQHS.

The chain carries TRBV6-1 and TRBJ1-6, with 7 positions matching TRBD1. Unmatched junction bases numbered 19, after V lost 7 bases and J lost 10 bases. Germline V gene data show CDR1 as MNHNS and CDR2 as SASEGT. CDR3 size: 17 residues. The CDR3 loop is CASTIRGGTVQDSPLHF. The DNA of the CDR3 is TGTGCCAGCACCATAAGGGGGGGGACAGTGCAAGACTCACCCCTCCACTTT.

About this clonotype itself: One end of the junction fails to match germline, which may point to a read error. The rearrangement joins TRBV12-3 or TRBV12-4 to TRBJ2-7; 11 nucleotides align to TRBD2. The CDR3 consists of 16 residues. The CDR3 DNA is TGTGCCAGCATTTTAATCGGGACTAGCGGTACCTACGAGCAGTACTTC. This encodes CASILIGTSGTYEQYF.

For this clonotype: The CDR3 end shows no conserved phenylalanine or tryptophan, and so a read error is likely. V and J are TRBV5-1 and TRBJ2-5; D is unresolved. Per the germline V gene, CDR1 is SGHRS and CDR2 is YFSETQ. V shed 0 bases and J shed 1 base, with 7 bases lying between them. CDR3 length: 14 amino acids. The CDR3 here is CASSLADFQETQYI. In nucleotides, the CDR3 is TGCGCCAGCAGCTTGGCTGATTTCCAAGAGACCCAGTACATC.

A word on this clonotype: Relative to the germline gene, one junction end is altered; a read error may explain this. The gene calls are TRBV28 and TRBJ1-5; D not resolved. The germline V gene has CDR1 MDHEN and CDR2 SYDVKM. CDR3 size: 15 residues. Here the CDR3 reads CASSLSGEGNQPRHF. CDR3 DNA: TGTGCCAGCAGTTTATCCGGGGAGGGTAATCAGCCCCGGCATTTT.

With respect to this clonotype: Germline is not matched at one junction end, which may reflect a read error. The chain has TRBV4-3 and TRBJ2-7; D unresolved. The CDR3 loop spans 13 amino acids. Germline V CDR1 and CDR2: LGHNA, YSLEER. The CDR3 loop reads CASSQEPPYEHYF. The CDR3 DNA is TGCGCCAGTAGCCAGGAGCCCCCCTACGAGCACTACTTC.

There are many counts of this clonotype. The rearrangement uses TRBV29-1 and TRBJ1-4, with D unclear. V was shortened by 3 bases and J by 7 bases, with 12 bases between the two germline ends. Germline CDR1 SQVTM, CDR2 ANQGSEA. The CDR3 spans 13 residues. CDR3: CSVDEGWSEKLFF. The CDR3 nucleotides read TGCAGCGTTGATGAGGGATGGAGTGAAAAACTGTTTTTT.

This rearrangement joins TRBV14 to TRBJ1-1; TRBD1 is a possible D gene (5 bases). The CDR3 extends over 17 amino acids. Trimming took off 1 base at V and 3 bases at J, with 18 bases between the two ends. Germline CDR1 SGHDN, CDR2 FVKESK. For the CDR3, the DNA is TGTGCCAGCAGCCAAGTTACGGTCTACGGGGGGGACACTGAAGCTTTCTTT. Residues: CASSQVTVYGGDTEAFF.

The CDR3 here is CASSAPWAGSLGELFF. The CDR3 nucleotides are TGTGCCAGCAGCGCACCGTGGGCGGGGTCTCTCGGGGAGCTGTTTTTT. The chain uses TRBV12-3 or TRBV12-4 and TRBJ2-2, with D possibly being TRBD2 (6 bases). Trimming removed 6 bases from V and 7 bases from J, with 21 bases in between. The CDR3 covers 16 residues.

There are a few counts of this clonotype. Being one base from a much bigger clone, this may be a read error. This chain links TRBV29-1 with TRBJ1-1; no reliable D call. Germline V lookup: CDR1 SQVTM, CDR2 ANQGSEA. The CDR3 has 13 amino acids. Trimming pared 3 bases from V and 9 bases from J, leaving 17 bases between. The CDR3 is CSVEPSGKTKAFF. Here the CDR3 DNA reads TGCAGCGTTGAGCCATCTGGGAAAACTAAAGCTTTCTTT. Filled out from reference TRBV29-1 and TRBJ1-1, the complete variable domain reads SAVISQKPSRDICQRGTSLTIQCQVDSQVTMMFWYRQQPGQSLTLIATANQGSEATYESGFVIDKFPISRPNLTFSTLTVSNMSPEDSSIYLCSVEPSGKTKAFFGQGTRLTVV.

About this clonotype itself: Sequence at one end of the junction differs from germline and may be a read error. The V call is TRBV5-6, the J call TRBJ2-2; no clear D. There are 15 residues in the CDR3. CDR1 is SGHDT and CDR2 is YYEEEE in the germline V gene. This CDR3 reads CGSRVDPAVTGELFF. The CDR3 nucleotides read TGTGGCAGCCGGGTCGATCCGGCCGTCACCGGGGAGCTGTTTTTT.

Worth noting for this clonotype: One end of the junction does not line up with germline, which may come from a read error. This chain links TRBV28 with TRBJ1-1; tentative D call: TRBD1 (6 bases). CDR3 size: 16 residues. Germline-derived CDR1 and CDR2 are MDHEN and SYDVKM. CDR3: CAGSLRGGRLGTEAFF. In DNA, the CDR3 is TGTGCCGGCAGTTTGAGGGGGGGCCGGCTTGGCACTGAAGCTTTCTTT.

This rearrangement joins TRBV6-1 to TRBJ1-6; no definite D call. Germline CDR1 MNHNS, CDR2 SASEGT. The CDR3 has 14 amino acids. Trimming shortened V by 6 bases and J by 6 bases, and 12 bases separated the two germline ends. CDR3 nucleotides: TGTGCCAGCAGCGCCGACAAGGGTAATTCACCCCTCCACTTT. This encodes CASSADKGNSPLHF.

As regards this clonotype: A much larger clone sits a single nucleotide away, making a read error possible. The chain employs TRBV6-5 and TRBJ2-6; the match to TRBD2 covers 10 bases. The CDR3 has 18 residues. The germline CDR1 and CDR2 sequences are MNHEY and SVGAGI. The chain's CDR3 is CASSYNPSGSTGANVLAF. CDR3 DNA: TGTGCCAGCAGTTACAATCCTAGCGGGAGTACTGGGGCCAACGTCCTGGCTTTC.

A remark on this clonotype: Given a much more abundant clone one base away, this may be a read error. The chain uses TRBV5-6 and TRBJ1-2; TRBD1 might be the D (6 bases). The CDR3 sequence is 16 residues long. CDR1 is SGHDT and CDR2 is YYEEEE in the germline V gene. CDR3 nucleotides: TGTACCAGCAGCTCCCGCGACAGGATCGTCAACTATGGCTACACCTTC. Its translation: CTSSSRDRIVNYGYTF.

As for this clonotype: Given a much more abundant clone one base away, this may be a read error. This rearrangement joins TRBV10-3 to TRBJ1-2; D gene uncertain. The V end lost 2 bases, the J end lost 3 bases, and 13 bases lay between the germline ends. CDR1 and CDR2 from the germline V gene are ENHRY and SYGVKD. The CDR3 is made up of 15 amino acids. The CDR3 reads CAISEVPGVDYGYTF. The DNA for the CDR3 is TGTGCCATCAGTGAGGTCCCCGGGGTGGACTATGGCTACACCTTC.